This T cell receptor beta chain was obtained from a study of Ad26.COV2.S vaccination and SARS-CoV-2 variants. Background on the study: Intramuscular Ad26.COV2.S at 5x10^10 or 1x10^11 viral particles.

A word on this clone: What it recognizes is unknown.

The CDR3 loop spans 16 amino acids. V lost 6 bases to trimming and J lost 7 bases, with 19 bases between them. Looked up from germline, CDR1 is MNHNY and CDR2 is SVGAGI (reference sequence). Study-level findings and limits: Vaccinees reportedly had broad spike-specific CD8+ and CD4+ T cell responses. Non-spike TCR breadth did not differ much between vaccine and placebo recipients.

The treatment denotes: around 19 received Ad26.COV2.S at low or high dose, single or two shots; about five received placebo; per-sample allocation not given. Following the first vaccine or placebo injection, samples were taken on day 63. Expressing Wuhan-strain SARS-CoV-2 spike, an Ad26 vector served as the vaccine. Sequencing used immunoSEQ multiplex PCR; TCRdb keeps in-frame clones, though not all of them. There are about 460,000 clones in the sample; 89% occur only once, and 1.5% to 2% lies in the top ten. The chain recombines TRBV6-6 with TRBJ1-6; D unresolved. Sample: peripheral blood, taken in a trial of Ad26.COV2.S vaccine versus placebo. The sequence came from a person aged 18 to 59 who received the Ad26.COV2.S COVID-19 vaccine or a placebo. CDR3 in amino acids: CASRIVAGGYNSPLHF. Here the CDR3 DNA reads TGTGCCAGCAGGATCGTCGCAGGCGGTTACAATTCACCCCTCCACTTT.